This passage covers 17 T cell receptor beta chains from one sample sequenced in a study of T cells in Graves' hyperthyroidism and ophthalmopathy. From RNA transcripts, TCR beta CDR3 regions were amplified. TCR CDR3 regions were first amplified by RT-PCR with HTBI primers. TCRdb recomputed calls from the multiplex PCR reads with MiXCR, one row per CDR3 protein. This table has about 760,000 distinct CDR3 sequences, over 35% appearing once. Sequencing was carried out using blood. The origin of the receptors is a woman aged 35 to 49 with Graves' hyperthyroidism.

At least ten counts were recorded for this clonotype. The chain couples TRBV13 to TRBJ2-7, with D unresolved. This CDR3 has 13 residues. Trimming shortened V by 6 bases and J by 2 bases, and 11 bases separated the two germline ends. CDR1 is PRHDT and CDR2 is FYEKMQ in the germline V gene (reference sequence). This CDR3 reads CASSLATTYEQYF. Written as DNA, the CDR3 is TGTGCCAGCAGTCTCGCAACTACCTACGAGCAGTACTTC.

This clonotype was detected ten times or more. The chain carries TRBV19 and TRBJ1-2; TRBD1 matches at 8 bases. The CDR3 sequence is 13 residues long. Germline assignment: CDR1 LNHDA and CDR2 SQIVND (reference sequence). Trimming took 7 bases from V and 8 from J; bases not matched to a gene: 9. This CDR3 reads CASTTSTGVGYTF. The CDR3, as DNA: TGTGCCAGTACCACATCGACAGGGGTCGGCTACACCTTC.

This clonotype came up a few times. The rearrangement uses TRBV7-9 and TRBJ2-7; 9 bases line up with TRBD1. Germline values: CDR1 SEHNR, CDR2 FQNEAQ (reference sequence). V shed 8 bases and J 6 bases; nucleotides not matched to a gene: 11. The CDR3 loop spans 14 amino acids. The CDR3 region has the DNA TGTGCCAGCTCACTCGGACAGGGGAAGGGCGAGCAGTACTTC. Its protein product is CASSLGQGKGEQYF.

This clonotype was counted at least ten times. CDR3 in amino acids: CASSLAGSTQHF. DNA of the CDR3: TGTGCCAGCAGCTTAGCCGGATCGACCCAGCATTTT. This sequence joins TRBV7-2 and TRBJ1-5; no clear D gene. CDR3 size: 12 residues. Trimming removed 0 bases from V and 11 bases from J, with 8 bases in between. Germline CDR1 is SGHTA and CDR2 is FQGNSA.

As for this clonotype: A read error is possible here, since a much larger clone lies one base away. The chain recombines TRBV20-1 with TRBJ1-1, with D uncertain. The CDR3 contains 12 residues. The ends were cut back, 6 bases at V and 4 bases at J, with 12 bases in the middle. CDR1 and CDR2 from the germline V gene are DFQATT and SNEGSKA (reference sequence). CDR3 region: CSAHWYGTEAFF. In nucleotides, the CDR3 is TGCAGTGCCCATTGGTATGGCACTGAAGCTTTCTTT.

The chain uses TRBV7-9 and TRBJ1-1; 8 positions agree with TRBD1. V lost 4 bases and J lost 3; bases outside the gene matches: 4. Germline CDR1 reads SEHNR; CDR2 reads FQNEAQ (reference sequence). CDR3 length equals 14 residues. CDR3 sequence (DNA): TGTGCCAGCAGCTCCAGACAGGGGTACACTGAAGCTTTCTTT. Translation: CASSSRQGYTEAFF. The full variable domain, rest sourced from reference TRBV7-9 and TRBJ1-1, is DTGVSQNPRHKITKRGQNVTFRCDPISEHNRLYWYRQTLGQGPEFLTYFQNEAQLEKSRLLSDRFSAERPKGSFSTLEIQRTEQGDSAMYLCASSSRQGYTEAFFGQGTRLTVV.

J is TRBJ2-7 and V is TRBV4-3; tentative D call: TRBD2 (5 bases). The length of the CDR3 is 13 residues. The germline gives CDR1 LGHNA, CDR2 YSLEER. Trimming pared 1 base from V and 5 bases from J, leaving 9 bases between. The DNA of the CDR3 is TGCGCCAGCAGCCAAGTCCAGGAGGACGAGCAGTACTTC. Amino acids: CASSQVQEDEQYF.

This clonotype was picked up a small number of times. V is TRBV2 and J is TRBJ2-5, with TRBD2 matching 7 bases. The junction had 5 bases not matched to a gene; V was cut back by 2 bases and J by 5 bases. CDR1 is SNHLY, CDR2 FYNNEI, per germline. CDR3 length: 14 amino acids. CDR3 in amino acids: CASSEYGAGETQYF. In nucleotides, the CDR3 is TGTGCCAGCAGTGAATATGGAGCGGGGGAGACCCAGTACTTC.

This clonotype came up a few times. V usage is TRBV4-3 and J usage is TRBJ1-2, with D uncertain. Looked up from germline, CDR1 is LGHNA and CDR2 is YSLEER. V was clipped by 1 base and J by 0 bases, with 9 bases between them. The CDR3 totals 15 residues. CDR3 DNA: TGCGCCAGCAGCCAAGGGGCCAGAACTAACTATGGCTACACCTTC. Its protein product is CASSQGARTNYGYTF.

This clonotype was counted at least ten times. The J gene is TRBJ2-7, the V gene TRBV19, with TRBD1 as a possible D gene (6 bases). V lost 5 bases and J lost 2, with 13 bases in between. This CDR3 contains 14 residues. Germline CDR1 LNHDA, CDR2 SQIVND (reference sequence). CDR3 region: CASSLSGTTYEQYF. CDR3 bases: TGTGCCAGTAGTCTCTCCGGGACAACCTACGAGCAGTACTTC.

This clonotype has just a few counts. The CDR3, as DNA: TGTGCCAGCAGCCTCTCGGGACAAATTACCTACGAGCAGTACTTC. Its protein product is CASSLSGQITYEQYF. The chain has TRBV3-1 and TRBJ2-7; maybe TRBD1 (6 bases). V gave up 4 bases and J gave up 2 bases, with 15 bases separating them. Germline CDR1 reads LGHDT; CDR2 reads YNNKEL (reference sequence). This CDR3 comprises 15 residues.

The chain couples TRBV25-1 to TRBJ1-5; D possibly corresponds to TRBD1 (5 bases). V was trimmed by 11 bases and J by 0 bases, leaving 17 bases between them. CDR1 is MGHDK, CDR2 SYGVNS, per germline. The CDR3 runs 15 residues. The CDR3: CAWSVGGYSNQPQHF. The CDR3 bases are TGTGCCTGGAGTGTTGGGGGGTATAGCAATCAGCCCCAGCATTTT.

This clonotype has a count of ten or more. V gene TRBV7-2 combines with J gene TRBJ2-7, with D possibly being TRBD1 (5 bases). Germline V gene sequence: CDR1 SGHTA, CDR2 FQGNSA. The CDR3 consists of 17 residues. Trimming stripped 0 bases from V and 3 bases from J, with 18 bases between. CDR3 in amino acids: CASSLAQTGTGVYEQYF. The CDR3 bases are TGTGCCAGCAGCTTAGCGCAAACAGGAACAGGTGTCTACGAGCAGTACTTC.

This clonotype occurred many times. The chain carries TRBV5-5 and TRBJ1-1, with D uncertain. Germline CDR1 is SGHKS and CDR2 is YYEKEE (reference sequence). Trimming took 2 bases from V and 1 from J, leaving 12 bases between them. This CDR3 is built from 15 residues. The CDR3 reads CASSFGSTKNTEAFF. The CDR3 DNA follows: TGTGCCAGCAGCTTCGGTAGCACAAAGAACACTGAAGCTTTCTTT. The full variable domain, with the rest looked up from reference TRBV5-5 and TRBJ1-1, is DAGVTQSPTHLIKTRGQQVTLRCSPISGHKSVSWYQQVLGQGPQFIFQYYEKEERGRGNFPDRFSARQFPNYSSELNVNALLLGDSALYLCASSFGSTKNTEAFFGQGTRLTVV.

This rearrangement joins TRBV7-2 to TRBJ1-4, with D perhaps matching TRBD1 (6 bases). V lost 5 bases and J lost 5, with 12 bases in between. Looked up from germline, CDR1 is SGHTA and CDR2 is FQGNSA. The CDR3 runs 14 residues. The CDR3 here is CASSPTGNNEKLFF. Here the CDR3 DNA reads TGTGCCAGCAGCCCCACAGGGAACAATGAAAAACTGTTTTTT.

The sample holds many counts of this clonotype. The CDR3, as DNA: TGTGCCAGCAGCTTAAAATCGGGAAGCTCCTACGAGCAGTACTTC. Protein: CASSLKSGSSYEQYF. The chain carries TRBV7-2 and TRBJ2-7, with D possibly being TRBD2 (5 bases). In germline, CDR1 is SGHTA, CDR2 FQGNSA. V was clipped by 2 bases and J by 0 bases, with 11 bases between them. The CDR3 extends over 15 amino acids.

The chain employs TRBV12-3 or TRBV12-4 and TRBJ1-1, with a tentative D call TRBD1 (5 bases). V was pared by 6 bases and J by 0 bases, with 14 bases between. This CDR3 has 15 residues. The CDR3 reads CASSLIRDLNTEAFF. CDR3 bases: TGTGCCAGCAGCTTGATCAGGGACTTGAACACTGAAGCTTTCTTT.